The source of this T cell receptor (beta chain) is a study of T cell responses to AZD1222 COVID-19 vaccine. Notes on the study in general: Among the donors, most were white British and more were female, and clonal diversity was possibly underestimated. Spike-specific TCR breadth and depth were elevated following two AZD1222 doses. Only after the peak T cell response were repertoires sampled. Only five or six AZD1222 recipients tested seropositive at baseline.

Clones were sequenced by immunoSEQ multiplex PCR, and TCRdb holds only the in-frame ones, with some missing. The data hold under 150,000 clones, with roughly 91% observed a single time. Germline V gives CDR1 MNHEY, CDR2 SVGAGI. The CDR3 sequence is 15 residues long. Losses at the gene ends were 7 bases for V and 4 bases for J; bases not matched to a gene: 8. In the case of this clone: Its antigen remains unidentified.

The chain recombines TRBV6-5 with TRBJ2-5, with TRBD2 matching 11 bases. This receptor was taken from an adult in good health. The sequencing here drew on peripheral blood, taken on day 0 of AZD1222 vaccination. The CDR3 reads CASTRTSGWGETQYF. The CDR3 bases are TGTGCCAGCACCAGGACTAGCGGGTGGGGAGAGACCCAGTACTTC.